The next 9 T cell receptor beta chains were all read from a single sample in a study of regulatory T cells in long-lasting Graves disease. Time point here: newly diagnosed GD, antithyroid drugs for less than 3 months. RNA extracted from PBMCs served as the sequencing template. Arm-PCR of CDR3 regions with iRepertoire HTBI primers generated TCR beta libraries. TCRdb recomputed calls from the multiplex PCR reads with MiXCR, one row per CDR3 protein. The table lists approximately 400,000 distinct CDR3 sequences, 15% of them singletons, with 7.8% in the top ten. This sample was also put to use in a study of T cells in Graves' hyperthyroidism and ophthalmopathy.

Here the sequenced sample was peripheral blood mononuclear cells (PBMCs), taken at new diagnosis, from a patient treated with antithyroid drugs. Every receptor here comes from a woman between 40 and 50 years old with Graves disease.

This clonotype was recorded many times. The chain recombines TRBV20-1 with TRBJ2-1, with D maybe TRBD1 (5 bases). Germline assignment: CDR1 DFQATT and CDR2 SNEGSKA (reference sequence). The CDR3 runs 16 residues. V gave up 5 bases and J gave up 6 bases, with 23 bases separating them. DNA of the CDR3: TGCAGTGCTCACCCGGGCACAGGAGACGAAATCAATGAGCAGTTCTTC. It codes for CSAHPGTGDEINEQFF.

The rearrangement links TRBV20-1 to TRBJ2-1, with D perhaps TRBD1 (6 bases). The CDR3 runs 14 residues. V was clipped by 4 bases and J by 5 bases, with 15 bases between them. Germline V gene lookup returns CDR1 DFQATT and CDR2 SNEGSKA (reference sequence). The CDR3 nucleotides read TGCAGTGCTACCCACGGGGACACGGACAATGAGCAGTTCTTC. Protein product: CSATHGDTDNEQFF.

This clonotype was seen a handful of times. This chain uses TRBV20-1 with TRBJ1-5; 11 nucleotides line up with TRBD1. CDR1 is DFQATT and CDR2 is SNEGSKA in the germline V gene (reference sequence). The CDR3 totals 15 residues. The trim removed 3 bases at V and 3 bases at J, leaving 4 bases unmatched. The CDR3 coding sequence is TGCAGTGCTAGGGGGACAGGGGGTCTCAATCAGCCCCAGCATTTT. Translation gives CSARGTGGLNQPQHF.

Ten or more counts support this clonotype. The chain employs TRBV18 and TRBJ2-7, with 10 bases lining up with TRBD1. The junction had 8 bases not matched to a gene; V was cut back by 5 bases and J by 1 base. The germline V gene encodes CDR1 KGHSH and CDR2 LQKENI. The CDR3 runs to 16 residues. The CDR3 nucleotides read TGTGCCAGCTCAACTTTCCGGGACAGGGGATCCTACGAGCAGTACTTC. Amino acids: CASSTFRDRGSYEQYF.

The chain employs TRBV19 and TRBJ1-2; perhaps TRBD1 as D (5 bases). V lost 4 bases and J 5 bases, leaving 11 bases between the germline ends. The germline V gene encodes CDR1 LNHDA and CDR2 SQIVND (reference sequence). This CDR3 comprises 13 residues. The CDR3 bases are TGTGCCAGTAGTACGATGGGGGGATATGGCTACACCTTC. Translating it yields CASSTMGGYGYTF.

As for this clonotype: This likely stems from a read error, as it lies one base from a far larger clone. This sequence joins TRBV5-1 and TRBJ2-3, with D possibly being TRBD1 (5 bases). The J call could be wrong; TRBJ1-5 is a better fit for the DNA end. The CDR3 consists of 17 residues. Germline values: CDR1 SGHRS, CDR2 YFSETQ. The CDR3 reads CASSVAEGLDFTDTQHF. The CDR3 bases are TGTGCCAGCAGCGTGGCTGAGGGACTCGATTTCACAGATACGCAGCATTTT.

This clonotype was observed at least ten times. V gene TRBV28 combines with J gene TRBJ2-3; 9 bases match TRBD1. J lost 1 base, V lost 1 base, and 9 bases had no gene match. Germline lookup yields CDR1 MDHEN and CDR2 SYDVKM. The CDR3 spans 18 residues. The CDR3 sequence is CASSLLGDRAGGTDTQYF. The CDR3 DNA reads TGTGCCAGCAGTTTATTAGGGGACAGGGCAGGGGGCACAGATACGCAGTATTTT.

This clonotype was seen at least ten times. The CDR3 DNA follows: TGTGCCAGCAGCGTAGCTGGACAGAGTAATGAAAAACTGTTTTTT. Encoded protein: CASSVAGQSNEKLFF. The chain combines TRBV9 with TRBJ1-4, with a possible D match to TRBD1 (6 bases). V gave up 0 bases and J gave up 4 bases, with 10 bases separating them. Germline V gives CDR1 SGDLS, CDR2 YYNGEE. The CDR3 has 15 residues.

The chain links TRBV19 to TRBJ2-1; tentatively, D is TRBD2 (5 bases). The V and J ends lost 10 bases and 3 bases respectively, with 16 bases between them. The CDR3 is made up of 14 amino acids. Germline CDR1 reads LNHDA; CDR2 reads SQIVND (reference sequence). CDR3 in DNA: TGTGCCACCTCCAGCGGCGGCCTCTACAATGAGCAGTTCTTC. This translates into CATSSGGLYNEQFF. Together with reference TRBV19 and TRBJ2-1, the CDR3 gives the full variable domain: DGGITQSPKYLFRKEGQNVTLSCEQNLNHDAMYWYRQDPGQGLRLIYYSQIVNDFQKGDIAEGYSVSREKKESFPLTVTSAQKNPTAFYLCATSSGGLYNEQFFGPGTRLTVL.